This T cell receptor (beta chain) was found in a study of immune evolution from preneoplasia to lung adenocarcinoma. Study-level findings and limits: From normal lung to invasive adenocarcinoma, top clone frequencies appeared to decrease. Later-stage lesions appeared to have more T cells, more diversity, less clonality.

The CDR3 sequence is 16 residues long. V was pared by 0 bases and J by 1 base, with 12 bases between. CDR1 is SGDLS and CDR2 is YYNGEE in the germline V gene. About this clone itself: No antigen is known for it.

Using immunoSEQ multiplex PCR, the repertoire was profiled, and TCRdb retains in-frame clones only, with some absent. The profile shows 8,000 to 9,500 clones, roughly 73% of them singletons. Patient tissue came from resections in Japan or China, 2014–2017. Two lung cancer pathologists independently confirmed each histologic diagnosis. This TCR derives from a person aged 60-80 years with lung adenocarcinoma. V usage is TRBV9 and J usage is TRBJ2-3, with no clear D. Sequenced input: FFPE adjacent normal lung tissue. In DNA form, the CDR3 reads TGTGCCAGCAGCGTAGATCGTGGGTGGGGCACAGATACGCAGTATTTT. Encoded protein: CASSVDRGWGTDTQYF.